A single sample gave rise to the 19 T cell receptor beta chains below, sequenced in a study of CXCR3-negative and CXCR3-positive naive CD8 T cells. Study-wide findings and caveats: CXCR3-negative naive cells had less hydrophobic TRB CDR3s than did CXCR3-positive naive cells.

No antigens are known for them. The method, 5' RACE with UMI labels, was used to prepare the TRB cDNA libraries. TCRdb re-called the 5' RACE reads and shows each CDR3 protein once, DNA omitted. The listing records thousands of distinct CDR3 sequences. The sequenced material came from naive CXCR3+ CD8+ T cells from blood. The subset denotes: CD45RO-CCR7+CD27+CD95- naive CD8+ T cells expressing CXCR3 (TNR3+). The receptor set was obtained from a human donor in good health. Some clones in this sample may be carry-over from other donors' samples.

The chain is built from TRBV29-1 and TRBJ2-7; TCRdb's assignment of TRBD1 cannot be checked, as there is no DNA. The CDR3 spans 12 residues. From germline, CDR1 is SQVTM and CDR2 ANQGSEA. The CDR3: CSAVTGDYEQYF.

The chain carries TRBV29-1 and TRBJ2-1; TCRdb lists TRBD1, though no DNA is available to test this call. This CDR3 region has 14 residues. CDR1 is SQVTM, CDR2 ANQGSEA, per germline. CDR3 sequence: CSVESPGKAIEQFF.

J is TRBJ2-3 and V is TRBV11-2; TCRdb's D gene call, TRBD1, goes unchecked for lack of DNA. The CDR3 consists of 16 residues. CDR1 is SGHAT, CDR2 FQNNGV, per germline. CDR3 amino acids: CASSYTGTGVADTQYF.

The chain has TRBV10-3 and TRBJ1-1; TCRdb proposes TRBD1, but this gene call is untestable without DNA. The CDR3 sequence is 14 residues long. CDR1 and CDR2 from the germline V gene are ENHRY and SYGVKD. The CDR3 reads CAISESNGGTEAFF.

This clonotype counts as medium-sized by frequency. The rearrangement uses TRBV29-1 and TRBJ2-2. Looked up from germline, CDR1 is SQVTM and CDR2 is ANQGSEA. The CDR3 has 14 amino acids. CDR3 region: CSIEGRSNTGELFF.

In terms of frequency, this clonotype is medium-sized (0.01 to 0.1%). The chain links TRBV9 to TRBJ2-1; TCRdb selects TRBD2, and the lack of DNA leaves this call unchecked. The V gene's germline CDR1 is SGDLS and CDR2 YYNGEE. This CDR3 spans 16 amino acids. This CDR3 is CASSVYLAGGYNEQFF.

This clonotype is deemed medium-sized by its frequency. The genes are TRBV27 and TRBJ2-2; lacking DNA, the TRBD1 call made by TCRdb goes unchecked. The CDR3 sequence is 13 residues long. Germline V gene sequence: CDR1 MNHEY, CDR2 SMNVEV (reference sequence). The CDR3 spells CASSYQGDRELFF.

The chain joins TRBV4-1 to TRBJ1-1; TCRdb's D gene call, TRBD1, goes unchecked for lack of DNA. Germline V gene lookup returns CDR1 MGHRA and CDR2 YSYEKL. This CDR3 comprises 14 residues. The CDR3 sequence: CASSPRGSNTEAFF.

Here the CDR3 reads CASSYSLVGTQYF. The chain carries TRBV6-2 or TRBV6-3 and TRBJ2-5; TCRdb's assignment of TRBD2 cannot be checked, as there is no DNA. Germline lookup yields CDR1 MNHEY and CDR2 SVGEGT. The CDR3 is 13 amino acids.

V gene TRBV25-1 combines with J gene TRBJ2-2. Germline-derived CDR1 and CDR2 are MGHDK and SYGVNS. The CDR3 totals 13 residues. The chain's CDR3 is CASSELTTGELFF.

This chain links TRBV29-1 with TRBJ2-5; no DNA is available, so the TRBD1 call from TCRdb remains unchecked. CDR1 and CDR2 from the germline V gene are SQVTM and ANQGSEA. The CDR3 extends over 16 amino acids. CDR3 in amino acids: CSAEIWDREGGETQYF.

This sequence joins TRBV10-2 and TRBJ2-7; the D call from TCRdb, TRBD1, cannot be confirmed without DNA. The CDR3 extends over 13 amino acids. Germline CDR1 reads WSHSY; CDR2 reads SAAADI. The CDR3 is CASSHGQGYEQYF.

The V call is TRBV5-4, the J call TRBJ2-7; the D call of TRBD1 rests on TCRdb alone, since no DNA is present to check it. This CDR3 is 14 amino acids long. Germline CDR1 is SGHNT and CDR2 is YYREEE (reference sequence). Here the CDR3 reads CASSARGVSYEQYF.

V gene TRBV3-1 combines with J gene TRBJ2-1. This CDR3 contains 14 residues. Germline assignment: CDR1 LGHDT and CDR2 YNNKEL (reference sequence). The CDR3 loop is CASSQETTDNEQFF.

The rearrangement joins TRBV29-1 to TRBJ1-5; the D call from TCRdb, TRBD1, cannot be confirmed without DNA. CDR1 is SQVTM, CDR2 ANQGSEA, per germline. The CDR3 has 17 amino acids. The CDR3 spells CSVAEGQYPRSNQPQHF.

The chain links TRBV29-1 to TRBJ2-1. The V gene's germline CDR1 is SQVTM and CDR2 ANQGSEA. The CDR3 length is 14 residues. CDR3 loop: CSVENQADYNEQFF.

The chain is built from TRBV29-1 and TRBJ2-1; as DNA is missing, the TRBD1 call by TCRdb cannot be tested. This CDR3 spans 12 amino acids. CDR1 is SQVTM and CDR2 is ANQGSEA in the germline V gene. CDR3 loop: CSVLGQANEQFF.

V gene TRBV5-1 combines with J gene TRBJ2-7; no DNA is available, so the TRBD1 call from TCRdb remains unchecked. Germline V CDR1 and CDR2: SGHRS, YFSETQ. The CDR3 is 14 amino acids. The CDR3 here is CASSSGTGAYEQYF.

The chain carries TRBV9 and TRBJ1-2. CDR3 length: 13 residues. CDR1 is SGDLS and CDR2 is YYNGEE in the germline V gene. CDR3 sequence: CASSVLGNYGYTF.